This T cell receptor beta chain was captured by sequencing in a study of blood T cell repertoires in COVID-19 (TCRdb year 2020). Broadly, across the study: Samples covering the acute and convalescent phases of COVID-19 were provided by collaborators in the United States, Italy and Spain. Where available, HLA class I and class II types were obtained from metadata supplied by the sample provider rather than from assay-based typing. Subjects who had been exposed to COVID-19, were actively infected with it, or had recovered from it provided the deeply sampled blood TCRbeta repertoires that made up the dataset. Samples came from the ongoing ImmuneRACE study (first 160 participants) plus 1,254 subjects from 6 global collaborators. The repertoires were released in a freely available public database intended as a resource for research on the immune response to SARS-CoV-2. The material from the prospective study consisted of cDNA or gDNA derived from T cells, B-cell-depleted T cells, or PBMCs. The sample metadata nearly always contained a de-identified subject ID, COVID-19 status, age in years and sex. What the authors observed across the whole study: The amount of clinical and demographic metadata varied by source and participant and was provided uncurated.

TCRbeta CDR3 regions were amplified from genomic DNA by means of the immunoSEQ Assay, a bias-controlled multiplex PCR. For the original study's pipeline: Within the assay, amplification of reference gene primers was used to estimate how many nucleated cells each sample contained. To quantify the absolute abundance of each unique TCRbeta CDR3 rearrangement, sequence reads were collapsed and filtered. For each sample, productive Simpson clonality was calculated by taking the square root of Simpson's diversity index across productive rearrangements. TCRdb's version of the immuneACCESS table is confined to in-frame rearrangements and falls short of the full clone set. An unresolved V gene accounts for under half of the shortfall where checked; the remainder is of unknown origin. The V and J calls and clone size are taken from that table; D and trimming were inferred from the DNA. Here the sample has approximately 55,000 clones; 80% to 85% occur a single time. 15% to 25% of the sample comes from the top ten.

Regarding this clone: Its cognate antigen has yet to be identified. The input lacks base qualities; no much larger clone sits a single base away.

Germline trimming: 6 bases from V, 4 bases from J; junction bases outside gene matches: 8. From the cysteine up to the phenylalanine, the CDR3 has a length of 15 residues. The sequence is cut down to CDR3 DNA, 45 bases in frame from base 1. CDR1 is given as MNHEY and CDR2 as SVGAGI, both from the germline V gene. One collaborating source in Seattle enrolled patients during active infection and followed them longitudinally through the course of disease. Each collaborating institution followed its own protocols to collect whole blood in K2EDTA tubes. For TCRbeta analysis, collaborators shipped samples as frozen whole blood, isolated PBMCs, or DNA extracted from either of those sample types.

The V and J genes are TRBV6-5 and TRBJ2-7; 11 bases in between match TRBD2. The sequence was obtained from a man aged 25-45 years with COVID-19, enrolled during active disease. The sample consisted of peripheral blood. The DNA reads TGTGCCAGCAGCTTTAGCGGGGGGGCCTCTTACGAGCAGTACTTC. Its protein is CASSFSGGASYEQYF.